The subject of this entry is one T cell receptor beta chain. The source of the sample is a study of T cells after yellow fever vaccination. Each CDR3 protein is one row after TCRdb ran MiXCR on the 5' RACE reads. The sample lists about 300,000 distinct CDR3 sequences, around 7.3% seen once, with over 15% in the top ten. CDR3 size: 13 residues. Germline CDR1 and CDR2: LGHNA and YSLEER. V was cut by 2 bases and J by 11 bases, with 12 bases left in between. This material consisted of PBMCs, taken approximately 40 days after the first yellow fever vaccination. This clonotype originated in a man aged 18-30 years who received the YFV17D yellow fever vaccine. The gene calls are TRBV4-3 and TRBJ1-4; D perhaps matches TRBD1 (6 bases). The CDR3 protein is CASSQTRGRKLFF. The CDR3 nucleotides are TGCGCCAGCAGCCAAACCCGGGGGCGGAAACTGTTTTTT.